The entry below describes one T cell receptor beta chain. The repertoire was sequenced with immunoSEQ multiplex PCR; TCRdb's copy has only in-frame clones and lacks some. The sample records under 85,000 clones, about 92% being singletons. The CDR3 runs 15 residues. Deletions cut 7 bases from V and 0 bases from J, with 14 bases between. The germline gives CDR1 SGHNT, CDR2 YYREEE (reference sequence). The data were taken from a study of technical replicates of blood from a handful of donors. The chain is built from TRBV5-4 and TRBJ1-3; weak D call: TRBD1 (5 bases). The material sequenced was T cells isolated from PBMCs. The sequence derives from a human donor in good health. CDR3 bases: TGTGCCAGCGGGAATGGACAATTCTCTGGAAACACCATATATTTT. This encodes CASGNGQFSGNTIYF. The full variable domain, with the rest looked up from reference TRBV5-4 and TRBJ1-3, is ETGVTQSPTHLIKTRGQQVTLRCSSQSGHNTVSWYQQALGQGPQFIFQYYREEENGRGNFPPRFSGLQFPNYSSELNVNALELDDSALYLCASGNGQFSGNTIYFGEGSWLTVV.